This TCR beta chain was recorded in a study of T cell changes during pregnancy in multiple sclerosis. Here immunoSEQ multiplex PCR was the method, and the copy in TCRdb shows in-frame clones only, minus some. Of some 96,000 clones listed, 92% are singletons. The CDR3 has 15 residues. Germline V CDR1 and CDR2: WSHSY, SAAADI. With 3 bases clipped from V and 4 bases from J, the junction kept 1 base outside the gene matches. This chain links TRBV10-2 with TRBJ2-1; 12 positions agree with TRBD2. Source: peripheral blood, taken after pregnancy. This receptor was identified in a female donor with multiple sclerosis, enrolled in a pregnancy study. The CDR3 DNA reads TGCGCCAGCAGTGAAACTAGCGGGAGGTACAATGAGCAGTTCTTC. This sequence encodes CASSETSGRYNEQFF.